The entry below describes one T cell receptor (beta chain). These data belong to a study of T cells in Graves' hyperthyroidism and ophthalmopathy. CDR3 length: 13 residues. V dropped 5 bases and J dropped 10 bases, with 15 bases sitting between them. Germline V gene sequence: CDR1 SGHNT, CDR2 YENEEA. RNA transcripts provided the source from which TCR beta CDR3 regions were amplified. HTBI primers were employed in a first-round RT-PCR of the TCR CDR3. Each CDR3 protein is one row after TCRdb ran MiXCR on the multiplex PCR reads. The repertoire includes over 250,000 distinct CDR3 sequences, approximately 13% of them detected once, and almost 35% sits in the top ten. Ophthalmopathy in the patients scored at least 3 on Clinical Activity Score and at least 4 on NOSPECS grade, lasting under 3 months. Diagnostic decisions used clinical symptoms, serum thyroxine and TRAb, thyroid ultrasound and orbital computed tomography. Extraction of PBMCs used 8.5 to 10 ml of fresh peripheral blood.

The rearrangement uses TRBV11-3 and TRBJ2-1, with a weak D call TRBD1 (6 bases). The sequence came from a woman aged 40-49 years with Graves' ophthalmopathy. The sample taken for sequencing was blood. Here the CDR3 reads CASSLQGSREQFF. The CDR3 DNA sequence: TGTGCCAGCAGCCTACAGGGCTCTCGGGAGCAGTTCTTC.